This TCR beta chain was recorded in a study of T cell repertoires in aging, cancer and after chemotherapy (dated by TCRdb to about 2019). Background for the entire study: The donors fell into six age groups ranging from 30 or younger to 70 or older, and each group had at least three individuals. Control TCR repertoires from healthy donors were recorded over several months to years, and clear clonal overlap was observed across re-sampling. In total, the full dataset held approximately 8.4 million TCR reads. Peripheral blood TCR beta repertoires from healthy donors and cancer patients were profiled to examine immunoaging and T cell reconstitution after chemotherapy. Alongside some 96 healthy donors serving as a reference group, the cohort included roughly 220 cancer patients, of whom roughly 92 had hematological cancers and 124 had solid cancers.

Study-wide findings and limitations: Untreated patients with hematological or solid cancers showed significantly lower blood TCR diversity and higher clonality than age-matched healthy donors. Median generation probability increased over the chemotherapy interval in both cancer cohorts, suggesting repertoire reconstitution through rebound thymic output. According to the authors, the repertoire data do not allow conclusions to be drawn about immunological memory after chemotherapy. In healthy donors, the decline in TCR diversity with age was mainly explained by loss of richness, whereas in cancer patients loss of evenness was also found to contribute.

TCR beta rearrangements were amplified from genomic DNA isolated from peripheral blood, not from sorted cells or RNA. This clonotype is medium-sized (0.01 to 0.1%). Its antigen specificity is not known. Per-nucleotide qualities are absent, and no much larger clonotype sits a single base away. The germline V gene encodes CDR1 MNHEY and CDR2 SMNVEV (reference sequence). The junction carries 9 bases between V and J, which are trimmed by 2 bases and 4 bases respectively. The CDR3 spans 14 residues, from the cysteine through the phenylalanine. Only the CDR3 DNA stays, 42 bases, in frame from base 1. Rearranged TRB sequences spanning V, D and J segments were amplified in a multiplex touch-down PCR with a mixed TRB-A/B primer pool. Illumina adapters and sample indices were added to the amplicons in two consecutive PCR reactions performed with Phusion HS II polymerase. Amplicons were gel-purified with the NucleoSpin Gel and PCR Clean-up kit, then checked with Qubit and an Agilent 2100 Bioanalyzer. Sequencing of the libraries was done on an Illumina MiSeq with paired-end, single-indexed 600-cycle runs. Regarding the original processing steps: MiXCR versions 2.12 and 3.0.5 were used to process TRB sequences. Each unique CDR3 nucleotide sequence was treated as one clone, and only productive sequences with two or more reads were kept. Shannon diversity, evenness, clonality (one minus evenness), and alpha-parameterized diversity profiles from alpha 0 to 5 were included as repertoire metrics. The IGoR algorithm was used to calculate generation probabilities for clones in the paired samples taken before and after chemotherapy. Through fastp at Q25 and MiXCR, TCRdb rebuilt clones from the public reads, retaining in-frame beta chains. Entries that share a CDR3 protein sequence are merged under the most common genes and DNA. TCRdb, not the original authors, processed these V and J calls. The sample table shows about 3,000 distinct CDR3 sequences, and about 31% are seen once. Clones ranked in the top ten supply about 14% of the sample.

The receptor was derived from a human donor in good health. Sequencing used blood. The sequence joins TRBV27 to TRBJ1-5, with a weak D call of TRBD1 (5 bases match). The CDR3 reads CASSLQGPNQPQHF. The DNA reads as follows: TGTGCCAGCAGTTTACAGGGACCTAATCAGCCCCAGCATTTT.